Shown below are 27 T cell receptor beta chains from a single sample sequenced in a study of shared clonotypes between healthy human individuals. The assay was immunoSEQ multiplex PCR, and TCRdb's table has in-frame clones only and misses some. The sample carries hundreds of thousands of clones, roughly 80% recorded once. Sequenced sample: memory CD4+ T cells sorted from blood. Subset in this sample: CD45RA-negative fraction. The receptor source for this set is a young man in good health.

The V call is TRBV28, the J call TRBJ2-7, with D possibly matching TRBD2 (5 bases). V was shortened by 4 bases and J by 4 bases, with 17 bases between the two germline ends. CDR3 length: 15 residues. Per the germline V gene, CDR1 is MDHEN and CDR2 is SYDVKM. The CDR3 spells CASSSPATGGYEQYF. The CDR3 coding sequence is TGTGCCAGCAGTTCACCTGCGACCGGCGGGTACGAGCAGTACTTC.

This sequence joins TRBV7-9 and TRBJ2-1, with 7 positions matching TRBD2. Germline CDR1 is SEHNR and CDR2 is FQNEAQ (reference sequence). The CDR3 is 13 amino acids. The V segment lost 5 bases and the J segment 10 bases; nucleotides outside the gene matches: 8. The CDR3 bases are TGTGCCAGCAGCCAAAGCGGGGCCTTGGAGCAGTTCTTC. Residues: CASSQSGALEQFF.

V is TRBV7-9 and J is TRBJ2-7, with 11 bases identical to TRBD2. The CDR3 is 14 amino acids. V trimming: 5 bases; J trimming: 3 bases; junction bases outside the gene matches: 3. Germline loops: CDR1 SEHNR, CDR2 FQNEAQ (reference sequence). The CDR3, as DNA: TGTGCCAGCAGCATCGGGACTAGCGGCTACGAGCAGTACTTC. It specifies CASSIGTSGYEQYF.

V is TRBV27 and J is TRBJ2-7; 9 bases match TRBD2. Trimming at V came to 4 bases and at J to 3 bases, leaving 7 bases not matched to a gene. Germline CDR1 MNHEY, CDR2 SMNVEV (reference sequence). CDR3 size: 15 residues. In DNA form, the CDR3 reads TGTGCCAGCAGTTGGGATAGCGGGAGAGTCTACGAGCAGTACTTC. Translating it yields CASSWDSGRVYEQYF.

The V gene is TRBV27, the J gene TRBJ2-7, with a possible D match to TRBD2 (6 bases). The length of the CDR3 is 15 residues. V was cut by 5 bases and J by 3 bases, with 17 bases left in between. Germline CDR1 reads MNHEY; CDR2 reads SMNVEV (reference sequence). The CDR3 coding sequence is TGTGCCAGCAGTCCCCCCGGGACTGGATACTACGAGCAGTACTTC. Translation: CASSPPGTGYYEQYF.

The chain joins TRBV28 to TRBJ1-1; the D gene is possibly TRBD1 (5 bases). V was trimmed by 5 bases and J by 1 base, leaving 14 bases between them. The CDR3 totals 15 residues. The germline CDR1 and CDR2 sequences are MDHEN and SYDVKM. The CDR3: CASSKRGGKNTEAFF. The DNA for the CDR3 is TGTGCCAGCAGTAAGAGGGGAGGAAAGAACACTGAAGCTTTCTTT.

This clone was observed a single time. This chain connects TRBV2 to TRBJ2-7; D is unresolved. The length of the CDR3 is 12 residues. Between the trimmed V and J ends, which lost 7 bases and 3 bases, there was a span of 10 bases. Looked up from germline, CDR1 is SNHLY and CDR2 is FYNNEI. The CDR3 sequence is CASTESIYEQYF. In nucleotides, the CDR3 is TGTGCCAGCACGGAATCGATCTACGAGCAGTACTTC.

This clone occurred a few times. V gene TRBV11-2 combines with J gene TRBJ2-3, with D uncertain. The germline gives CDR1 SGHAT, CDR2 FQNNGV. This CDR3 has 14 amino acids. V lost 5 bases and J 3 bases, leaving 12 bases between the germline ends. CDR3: CASSRPQGTDTQYF. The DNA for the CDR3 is TGTGCCAGCAGCCGACCTCAAGGTACAGATACGCAGTATTTT.

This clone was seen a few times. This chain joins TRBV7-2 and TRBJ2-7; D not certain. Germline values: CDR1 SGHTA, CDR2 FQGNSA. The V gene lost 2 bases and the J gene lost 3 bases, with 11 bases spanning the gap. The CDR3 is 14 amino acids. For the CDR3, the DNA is TGTGCCAGCAGCTTAAGGACCAGAAACTACGAGCAGTACTTC. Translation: CASSLRTRNYEQYF.

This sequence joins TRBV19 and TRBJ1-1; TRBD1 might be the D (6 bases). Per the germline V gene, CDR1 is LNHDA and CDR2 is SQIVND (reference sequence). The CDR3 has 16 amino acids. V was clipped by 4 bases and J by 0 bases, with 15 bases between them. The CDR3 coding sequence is TGTGCCAGTAGTAAACCTCCTACAGGGTTGAACACTGAAGCTTTCTTT. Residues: CASSKPPTGLNTEAFF.

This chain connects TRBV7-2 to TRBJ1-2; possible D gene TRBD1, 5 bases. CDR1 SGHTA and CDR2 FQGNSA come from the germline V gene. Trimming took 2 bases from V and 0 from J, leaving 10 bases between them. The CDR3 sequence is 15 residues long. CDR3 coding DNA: TGTGCCAGCAGCTTAACAGGACCTACTAACTATGGCTACACCTTC. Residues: CASSLTGPTNYGYTF.

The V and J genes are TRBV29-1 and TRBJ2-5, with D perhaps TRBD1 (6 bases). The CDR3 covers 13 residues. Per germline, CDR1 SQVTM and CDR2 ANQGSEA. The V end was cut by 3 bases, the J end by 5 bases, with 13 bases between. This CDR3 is CSVDWGRRETQYF. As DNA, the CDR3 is TGCAGCGTTGATTGGGGGCGCCGGGAGACCCAGTACTTC.

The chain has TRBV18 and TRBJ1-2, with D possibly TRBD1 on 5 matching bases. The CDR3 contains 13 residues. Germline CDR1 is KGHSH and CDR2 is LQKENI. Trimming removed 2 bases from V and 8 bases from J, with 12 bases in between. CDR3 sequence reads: CASSPGIQVGYTF. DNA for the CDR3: TGTGCCAGCTCACCAGGGATACAGGTCGGCTACACCTTC. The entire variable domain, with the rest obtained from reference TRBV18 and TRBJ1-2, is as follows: NAGVMQNPRHLVRRRGQEARLRCSPMKGHSHVYWYRQLPEEGLKFMVYLQKENIIDESGMPKERFSAEFPKEGPSILRIQQVVRGDSAAYFCASSPGIQVGYTFGSGTRLTVV.

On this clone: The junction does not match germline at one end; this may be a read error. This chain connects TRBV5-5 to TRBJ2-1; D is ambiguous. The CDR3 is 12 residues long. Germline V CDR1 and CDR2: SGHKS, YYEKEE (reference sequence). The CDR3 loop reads CTSSFLLYEQFF. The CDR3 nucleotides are TGTACCAGCAGCTTTCTATTGTATGAGCAGTTCTTC.

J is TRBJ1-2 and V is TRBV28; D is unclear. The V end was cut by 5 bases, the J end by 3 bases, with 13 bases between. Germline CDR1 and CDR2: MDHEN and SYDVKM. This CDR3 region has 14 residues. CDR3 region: CASSASGKDYGYTF. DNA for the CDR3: TGTGCCAGCAGTGCATCCGGGAAGGACTATGGCTACACCTTC.

The CDR3 coding sequence is TGTGCCAGCAGTTTATCGTTTCCGGGCACTGAAGCTTTCTTT. This sequence encodes CASSLSFPGTEAFF. This chain links TRBV27 with TRBJ1-1; D is unclear. CDR3 length: 14 residues. CDR1 and CDR2 (germline): MNHEY, SMNVEV (reference sequence). V dropped 0 bases and J dropped 4 bases, with 9 bases sitting between them.

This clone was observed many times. CDR3 sequence: CASSLLGGNTEAFF. The CDR3 region has the DNA TGTGCCAGCAGTTTATTAGGGGGGAACACTGAAGCTTTCTTT. The chain recombines TRBV6-6 with TRBJ1-1; D might be TRBD1 (6 bases). Germline CDR1 is MNHNY and CDR2 is SVGAGI (reference sequence). The CDR3 is 14 residues long. The V end lost 4 bases, the J end lost 1 base, and 10 bases lay between the germline ends.

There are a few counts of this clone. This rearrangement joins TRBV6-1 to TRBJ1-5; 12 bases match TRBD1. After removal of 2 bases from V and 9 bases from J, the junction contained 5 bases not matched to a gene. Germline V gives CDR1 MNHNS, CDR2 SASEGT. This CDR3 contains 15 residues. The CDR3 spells CASSELGQGASPQHF. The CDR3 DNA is TGTGCCAGCAGTGAATTGGGACAGGGGGCCTCGCCCCAGCATTTT.

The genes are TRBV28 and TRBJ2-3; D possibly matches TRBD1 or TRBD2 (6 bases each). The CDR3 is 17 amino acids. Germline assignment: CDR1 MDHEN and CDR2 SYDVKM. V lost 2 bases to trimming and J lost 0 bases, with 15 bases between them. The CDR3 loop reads CASSLAGHQSSTDTQYF. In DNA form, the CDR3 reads TGTGCCAGCAGTTTAGCGGGACACCAATCTAGCACAGATACGCAGTATTTT.

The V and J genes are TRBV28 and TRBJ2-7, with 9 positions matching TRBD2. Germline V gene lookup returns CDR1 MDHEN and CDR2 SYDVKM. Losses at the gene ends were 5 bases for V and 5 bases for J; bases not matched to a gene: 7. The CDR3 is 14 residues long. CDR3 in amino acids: CASSVAGVLNEQYF. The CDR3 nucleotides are TGTGCCAGCAGTGTAGCGGGAGTGTTAAACGAGCAGTACTTC.

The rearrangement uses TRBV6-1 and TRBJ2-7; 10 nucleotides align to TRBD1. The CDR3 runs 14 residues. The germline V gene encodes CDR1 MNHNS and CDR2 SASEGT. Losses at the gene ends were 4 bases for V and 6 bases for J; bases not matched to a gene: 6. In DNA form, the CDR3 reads TGTGCCAGCAGTGCCCGGACAGGGGGAGGCGAGCAGTACTTC. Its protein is CASSARTGGGEQYF.

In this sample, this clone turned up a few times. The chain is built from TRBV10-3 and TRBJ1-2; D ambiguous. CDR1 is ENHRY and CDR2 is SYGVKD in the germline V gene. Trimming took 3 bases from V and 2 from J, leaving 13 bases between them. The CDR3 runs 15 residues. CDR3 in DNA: TGTGCCATCAGTGAATTCGAAAACGGGAACTATGGCTACACCTTC. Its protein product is CAISEFENGNYGYTF.

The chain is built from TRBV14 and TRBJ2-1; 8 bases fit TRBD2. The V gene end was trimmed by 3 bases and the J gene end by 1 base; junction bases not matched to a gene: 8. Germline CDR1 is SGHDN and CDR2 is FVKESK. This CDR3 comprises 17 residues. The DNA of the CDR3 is TGTGCCAGCAGCCAGGATTTAGCGGGAAGGTCCTACAATGAGCAGTTCTTC. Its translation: CASSQDLAGRSYNEQFF.

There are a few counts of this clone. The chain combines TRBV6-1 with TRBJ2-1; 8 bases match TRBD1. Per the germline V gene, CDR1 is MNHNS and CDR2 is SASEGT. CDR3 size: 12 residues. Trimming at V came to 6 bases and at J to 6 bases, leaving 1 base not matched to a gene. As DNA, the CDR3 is TGTGCCAGCAGGGACAGGGTCAATGAGCAGTTCTTC. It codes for CASRDRVNEQFF.

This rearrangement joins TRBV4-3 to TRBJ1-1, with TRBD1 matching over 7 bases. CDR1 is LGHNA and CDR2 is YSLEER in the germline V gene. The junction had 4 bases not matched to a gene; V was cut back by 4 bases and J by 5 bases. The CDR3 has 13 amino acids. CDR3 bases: TGCGCCAGCAGCCGACAGGGACGGACTGAAGCTTTCTTT. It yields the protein CASSRQGRTEAFF.

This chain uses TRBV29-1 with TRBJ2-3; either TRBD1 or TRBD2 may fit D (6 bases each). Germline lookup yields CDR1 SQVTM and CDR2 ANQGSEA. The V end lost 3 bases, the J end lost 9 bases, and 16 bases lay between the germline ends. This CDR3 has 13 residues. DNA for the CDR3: TGCAGCGTTGATGCGGAGGGGGTGAAAACGCAGTATTTT. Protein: CSVDAEGVKTQYF.

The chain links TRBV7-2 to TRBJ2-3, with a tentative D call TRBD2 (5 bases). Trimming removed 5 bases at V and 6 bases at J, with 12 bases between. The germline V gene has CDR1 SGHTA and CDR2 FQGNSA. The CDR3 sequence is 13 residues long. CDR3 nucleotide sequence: TGTGCCAGCAGCACCGAGGGTATGGATACGCAGTATTTT. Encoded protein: CASSTEGMDTQYF.